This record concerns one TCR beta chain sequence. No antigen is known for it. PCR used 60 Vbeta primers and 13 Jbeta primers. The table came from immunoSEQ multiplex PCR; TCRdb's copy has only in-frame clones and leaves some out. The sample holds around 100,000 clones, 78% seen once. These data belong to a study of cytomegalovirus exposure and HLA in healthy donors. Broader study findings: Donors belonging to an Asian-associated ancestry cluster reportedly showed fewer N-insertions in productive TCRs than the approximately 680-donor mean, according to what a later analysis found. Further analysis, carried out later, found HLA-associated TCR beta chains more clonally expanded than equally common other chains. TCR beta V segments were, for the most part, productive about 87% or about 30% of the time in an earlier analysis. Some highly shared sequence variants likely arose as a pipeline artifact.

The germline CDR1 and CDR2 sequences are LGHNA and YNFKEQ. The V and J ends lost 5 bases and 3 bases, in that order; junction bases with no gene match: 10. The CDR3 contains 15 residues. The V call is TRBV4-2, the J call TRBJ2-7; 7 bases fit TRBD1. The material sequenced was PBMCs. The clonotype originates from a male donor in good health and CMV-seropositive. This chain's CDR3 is CASSAYTGTVYEQYF. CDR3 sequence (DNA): TGTGCCAGCAGCGCATACACAGGGACAGTCTACGAGCAGTACTTC.